This record concerns one T cell receptor (beta chain) sequence. The clone's antigen remains unknown. Base quality data are lacking; no much larger clone is found one base away. This record comes from a study of blood T cells in healthy people across ages (dated by TCRdb to between 2014 and 2016). Notes on the research overall: In model experiments, template switching captured roughly one uniquely barcoded TCR beta cDNA molecule for every two T cells. Age-related changes in TCR beta repertoire diversity were measured in the study by deep sequencing normalized with unique cDNA molecular identifiers. The donors were divided into four age groups: young (average 16 years), middle-aged (roughly 40), aged (roughly 66) and long-lived (82). To avoid experimental bias, donors of different ages were spread randomly across the sequencing lanes. Using the same blood draw, the study looked at two additional independent replicas of 1 million unique cDNA reads for two donors, one aged 18 to 30 and the other aged 80 or older.

Overall results and qualifications from the work: Compared with the aged group, the long-lived group had more naive CD4+ T cells, fewer expanded clones and increased TCR diversity, a pattern suggesting age selection. Observed TCR beta diversity correlated strongly with the percentage of naive T cells measured by flow cytometry. The CMV infection status of donors was not known, potentially confounding age-related changes in expanded clonotypes. Estimates of total diversity based on one million sequenced T cells were considered lower bounds and underestimates. As age increased, observed TCR beta diversity per million T cells dropped in a roughly linear way, and a significant reduction was already evident by age 40. Bulk unsorted PBMC profiling prevented conclusive comparison of naive and antigen-experienced compartments.

The donors were 40 or so Caucasian individuals from Russia, aged 6 to 90 years, who were systemically healthy. Each donor gave around 9.9 milliliters of peripheral blood, collected into EDTA-treated Vacutainer tubes. PBMCs were isolated by Ficoll-Paque density-gradient centrifugation, with at least 6 million obtained per sample. Total RNA, at least 6 micrograms per sample, was extracted from PBMCs with Trizol reagent. The percentages of naive CD45RAhigh/CD27high T cells were determined by flow cytometry on a PBMC aliquot from every donor. The library was produced with 5' RACE. Instrument used: Illumina HiSeq 2500. The second PCR ran for roughly 6 to 11 cycles and used a J-beta primer mix along with a sample-barcoded 5' primer. A unique molecular identifier was introduced onto each TCR beta cDNA molecule by a template-switch 5' adaptor carrying 12 random nucleotides. Each sample yielded at least 2.5 million CDR3-containing paired-end reads. All of the RNA was converted into first-strand cDNA using the Mint cDNA synthesis kit, with a TRBC-specific oligonucleotide serving as the primer. Following uracil-DNA glycosylase treatment, all cDNA underwent a first 18-cycle PCR with the universal primers M1SS and BC2_uni_R. From the authors' description of their analysis: For normalization, 1 million high-quality reads were randomly selected from each sample, with every read carrying a distinct molecular identifier. Reads with shared molecular identifiers were discarded instead of being binned into consensus sequences. MiTCR, set to a Q25 quality threshold and the strictest error-elimination algorithm, was used for CDR3 identification, clonotype clustering and error correction. A nonparametric unseen species model with Euler transformation was used to estimate a lower bound on total TCR beta diversity. TCRdb reran the public reads through fastp at Q25 and MiXCR, keeping productive beta chains. Rows are combined by CDR3 protein, so each entry shows the most common genes and DNA. The V and J calls shown here were made by TCRdb, not taken from the authors' results. The table for this sample lists approximately 1,000,000 distinct CDR3 sequences; roughly two fifths of them were counted only once. The top ten clonotypes cover around 13% of the sample.

The CDR3 sequence holds 15 residues, the cysteine and phenylalanine included. Of all the DNA, just the CDR3 is kept, 45 bases in frame from base 1. Trimming takes 7 bases off V and 5 bases off J; junction bases not matched to a gene: 12. Per the germline V gene (reference sequence), SEHNR is the CDR1 and FQNEAQ is the CDR2. The sequence is built from TRBV7-9 and TRBJ2-5; 8 central bases correspond to TRBD2. Sequencing was done on a sample of blood. The receptor's source is a man aged 18-30 years in good health. DNA sequence: TGTGCCAGCAACTTTAGGGGACTAGTCGGGGAGACCCAGTACTTC. Its product reads: CASNFRGLVGETQYF.